Below, 11 T cell receptor beta chains from the same sample are listed, as sequenced in a study of blood T cell repertoires in COVID-19. Measured with immunoSEQ multiplex PCR; TCRdb has only the in-frame clones, and not every one. The sample shows approximately 160,000 clones, approximately 88% of them seen only once. The source material was peripheral blood. The receptors come from a man aged 18 to 29 with active or convalescent COVID-19.

This rearrangement joins TRBV5-4 to TRBJ2-6; 9 nucleotides align to TRBD1. Germline CDR1 is SGHNT and CDR2 is YYREEE (reference sequence). The CDR3 extends over 15 amino acids. Unmatched junction bases numbered 2, after V lost 4 bases and J lost 3 bases. CDR3 in DNA: TGTGCCAGCAGCCTGGGACAGGGTGGGGCCAACGTCCTGACTTTC. Residues: CASSLGQGGANVLTF. Supplemented by reference TRBV5-4 and TRBJ2-6, the full variable domain reads ETGVTQSPTHLIKTRGQQVTLRCSSQSGHNTVSWYQQALGQGPQFIFQYYREEENGRGNFPPRFSGLQFPNYSSELNVNALELDDSALYLCASSLGQGGANVLTFGAGSRLTVL.

This chain connects TRBV4-3 to TRBJ2-7; 10 bases match TRBD2. After removal of 4 bases from V and 1 base from J, the junction contained 7 bases not matched to a gene. Germline V gene lookup returns CDR1 LGHNA and CDR2 YSLEER. The CDR3 is 16 residues long. The DNA of the CDR3 is TGCGCCAGCAGCCTGGAGACTAGCGGGCCGTCCTACGAGCAGTACTTC. Its translation is CASSLETSGPSYEQYF.

The chain recombines TRBV18 with TRBJ1-2; D unclear. Germline-derived CDR1 and CDR2 are KGHSH and LQKENI. V shed 3 bases and J shed 4 bases, with 15 bases lying between them. This CDR3 has 15 residues. CDR3 region: CASSPTPASGYGYTF. CDR3 DNA: TGTGCCAGCTCACCGACCCCGGCAAGCGGCTATGGCTACACCTTC. The variable domain in full, completed from reference TRBV18 and TRBJ1-2, reads NAGVMQNPRHLVRRRGQEARLRCSPMKGHSHVYWYRQLPEEGLKFMVYLQKENIIDESGMPKERFSAEFPKEGPSILRIQQVVRGDSAAYFCASSPTPASGYGYTFGSGTRLTVV.

This chain uses TRBV5-1 with TRBJ1-4; 8 bases agree with TRBD1. Germline V gene lookup returns CDR1 SGHRS and CDR2 YFSETQ. The CDR3 totals 15 residues. The ends lost 0 bases at V and 4 bases at J; junction bases unmatched: 2. The CDR3 sequence: CASSLGGQVNEKLFF. The CDR3 bases are TGCGCCAGCAGCTTGGGGGGACAGGTTAATGAAAAACTGTTTTTT.

J is TRBJ1-2 and V is TRBV28, with D possibly matching TRBD1 (5 bases). Trimming cost V 3 bases and J 3 bases, with 14 bases left between them. Looked up from germline, CDR1 is MDHEN and CDR2 is SYDVKM. The CDR3 covers 15 residues. As DNA, the CDR3 is TGTGCCAGCAGTTTGAGACTGTCAGGGTACTATGGCTACACCTTC. Amino acids: CASSLRLSGYYGYTF.

This chain joins TRBV19 and TRBJ2-3; 13 nucleotides align to TRBD2. The CDR3 covers 16 residues. J lost 5 bases, V lost 4 bases, and 6 bases had no gene match. Looked up from germline, CDR1 is LNHDA and CDR2 is SQIVND (reference sequence). DNA for the CDR3: TGTGCCAGTAGTAGTCGGACTAGCGGGAGTAGAGATACGCAGTATTTT. It specifies CASSSRTSGSRDTQYF. Supplemented by reference TRBV19 and TRBJ2-3, the full variable domain reads DGGITQSPKYLFRKEGQNVTLSCEQNLNHDAMYWYRQDPGQGLRLIYYSQIVNDFQKGDIAEGYSVSREKKESFPLTVTSAQKNPTAFYLCASSSRTSGSRDTQYFGPGTRLTVL.

The rearrangement links TRBV6-2 or TRBV6-3 to TRBJ2-7; D remains unclear. V was trimmed by 4 bases and J by 2 bases, leaving 12 bases between them. The CDR3 totals 14 residues. Germline CDR1 MNHEY, CDR2 SVGEGT. DNA for the CDR3: TGTGCCAGCAGTTCTTATACGGTAACCTACGAGCAGTACTTC. It is translated as CASSSYTVTYEQYF.

The chain has TRBV5-8 and TRBJ2-4, with D perhaps TRBD1 (5 bases). CDR3 size: 16 residues. Germline CDR1 SGHTS, CDR2 YDEGEE. Trimming took 0 bases from V and 2 from J, leaving 12 bases between them. The CDR3 nucleotides are TGTGCCAGCAGCTTGGGACAGTTTCTGTCCAAAAACATTCAGTACTTC. It codes for CASSLGQFLSKNIQYF.

The chain couples TRBV7-2 to TRBJ1-1; TRBD1 aligns across 9 bases. The CDR3 is 16 residues long. Germline-derived CDR1 and CDR2 are SGHTA and FQGNSA. J lost 0 bases, V lost 5 bases, and 7 bases had no gene match. CDR3 residues: CASSIFGTGMNTEAFF. The CDR3 region has the DNA TGTGCCAGCAGCATTTTCGGGACAGGGATGAACACTGAAGCTTTCTTT.

The rearrangement joins TRBV5-1 to TRBJ2-1; no firm D call. This CDR3 has 16 residues. Germline CDR1 reads SGHRS; CDR2 reads YFSETQ. V was pared by 6 bases and J by 4 bases, with 20 bases between. CDR3 DNA: TGCGCCAGCACCTTTATGACATTTTCCTCTTACAATGAGCAGTTCTTC. It encodes CASTFMTFSSYNEQFF.

The rearrangement uses TRBV28 and TRBJ2-5; no firm D call. The V gene lost 5 bases and the J gene lost 4 bases, with 11 bases spanning the gap. Looked up from germline, CDR1 is MDHEN and CDR2 is SYDVKM. There are 13 residues in the CDR3. The DNA for the CDR3 is TGTGCCAGCAGTAGCCAGGTACGAGAGACCCAGTACTTC. Protein product: CASSSQVRETQYF.